A selection of T cell receptor beta chains follows, all from one sample in a study of CD8 T cells in Susac syndrome. TCRdb re-called the immunoSEQ multiplex PCR reads with MiXCR, one entry per CDR3 protein. The sample shows some 200,000 distinct CDR3 sequences, 92% of them seen only once. The source material was CD8+ T cells from PBMCs. These receptors were obtained from a human donor with multiple sclerosis. Each CDR3 is given with its conserved first and last residue. A D gene is named only where the DNA matches it firmly. A row's size may be missing; if present it is once, few, many or a size class.

TRBJ1-2,few,.,TRBV19,TGTGCCAGTAACGCGGGACTCTCGAATGGCTACACCTTC,CASNAGLSNGYTF
TRBJ1-2,.,.,TRBV3-1,TGTGCCAGCAGCCAAGATCGAACCTCGCTTGGCTATGGCTACACCTTC,CASSQDRTSLGYGYTF
TRBJ1-1,.,.,TRBV5-8,TGTGCCAGCAGCTTGCTACTGCTGAACACTGAAGCTTTCTTT,CASSLLLLNTEAFF
TRBJ2-3,.,.,TRBV12-3/TRBV12-4,TGTGCCAGCAGTTTCCTAGGCCCAAATACGCAGTATTTT,CASSFLGPNTQYF
TRBJ2-1,.,.,TRBV27,TGTGCCAGCAGTTTTATCGGGGACGTGAAGATCTTC,CASSFIGDVKIF
TRBJ2-5,once,.,TRBV9,TGTGCCAGCAGCGTTGGGGGCGGCCAGGAGGCCCAGTACTTC,CASSVGGGQEAQYF
TRBJ1-6,.,.,TRBV28,TGTGCCAGCAGTAAGCACATCTTTGTTGGGGGTAATTCACCCCTCCACTTT,CASSKHIFVGGNSPLHF
TRBJ2-7,.,TRBD2,TRBV27,TGTGCCAGCAGCCCCCTGGGGGGGTCCTACGAGCAGTACTTC,CASSPLGGSYEQYF
TRBJ2-7,once,.,TRBV5-6,TGTGCCAGCAGCCCGGTGGAGGCAGGAGCCTACGAGCAGTACTTC,CASSPVEAGAYEQYF
TRBJ2-1,once,.,TRBV6-6,TGTGCCAGCAGCCCAGAAGGGTCGAACAATGAGCAGTTCTTC,CASSPEGSNNEQFF
TRBJ1-5,.,.,TRBV19,TGTGCCAGTAGTATAGATCAGAAGAACAATCAGCCCCAGCATTTT,CASSIDQKNNQPQHF
TRBJ1-5,.,.,TRBV21-1,TGTGCCAGCAGCTCGGGAGGGGGGCAGGTCAATCAGCCCCATCATTTT,CASSSGGGQVNQPHHF
TRBJ2-7,.,.,TRBV7-9,TGTGCCAGCAGCTTAGCGTTTGCCTACGAGCAGTACTTC,CASSLAFAYEQYF
TRBJ2-7,.,.,TRBV7-9,TGTGCCAGCAGTCCAGGGGACGAGCAGTACTTC,CASSPGDEQYF
TRBJ2-3,.,.,TRBV4-1,TGCGCCAGCAGCCCGAGCGACGCGGCAGATACGCAGTATTTT,CASSPSDAADTQYF
TRBJ1-2,.,.,TRBV10-3,TGTGCCATCAGTGATTTTCCAGACAGGCCTCGCGGCTACACCTTC,CAISDFPDRPRGYTF
TRBJ2-3,.,.,TRBV20-1,TGCAGTGATAGGGCAGGGGAGAGCGGCACAGATACGCAGTATTTT,CSDRAGESGTDTQYF
TRBJ2-2,.,.,TRBV7-9,TGTGCCAGCAGCGCTTCCCCTTCAACCGGGGAGCTGTTTTTT,CASSASPSTGELFF
TRBJ2-1,.,.,TRBV3-1,TGTGCCAGCAGCCAACACGCCAGGGGTCCGTTCTTC,CASSQHARGPFF
TRBJ1-4,.,.,TRBV27,TGTGCCAGCAGTTTGCAACCCACAACTAATGAAAAACTGTTTTTT,CASSLQPTTNEKLFF
TRBJ1-2,.,.,TRBV15,TGTGCCACCAGCAGACCCCCCTGGGGCGAAAACTATGGCTACACCTTC,CATSRPPWGENYGYTF
TRBJ2-1,.,.,TRBV7-3,TGTGCCAGCAGCAACCAGGGAGGCGAGCAGTTCTTC,CASSNQGGEQFF
TRBJ2-2,.,TRBD2,TRBV4-1,TGCGCCAGCAGCCAAAAAGTCCTAGCGGATCTCGCGAACACCGGGGAGCTGTTTTTT,CASSQKVLADLANTGELFF
TRBJ2-5,.,.,TRBV20-1,TGCAGTGCTAGAGTAGGCCGGTACCAAGAGACCCAGTACTTC,CSARVGRYQETQYF
TRBJ2-3,.,.,TRBV5-1,TGCGCCAGCAGCTACGTAGGGGAAAGCACAGATACGCAGTATTTT,CASSYVGESTDTQYF
TRBJ1-2,.,TRBD1,TRBV4-2,TGTGCCAGCAGCCAAGGTCCCGGGACAGGGAACTATGGCTACACCTTC,CASSQGPGTGNYGYTF
TRBJ2-1,.,.,TRBV29-1,TGCAGCGCGGGTGAGCAGTTCTTC,CSAGEQFF
TRBJ1-5,.,.,TRBV4-1,TGCGCCAGCAGCCAAGGTCACACCAACCTTAATCAGCCCCAGCATTTT,CASSQGHTNLNQPQHF
TRBJ2-6,.,TRBD1,TRBV5-8,TGTGCCAGCACCGGACAGGGGGCGCAAGGGGCCAACGTCCTGACTTTC,CASTGQGAQGANVLTF
TRBJ2-7,.,TRBD1,TRBV2,TGTGCCGCCCGGGTGGACAGGCGGGCTCTCGAGCAGTACTTC,CAARVDRRALEQYF
TRBJ1-4,once,.,TRBV9,TGTGCCAGCAGCGTAGGGAACAGGAATGAAAAACTGTTTTTT,CASSVGNRNEKLFF
TRBJ2-2,.,.,TRBV5-6,TGTGCCAGCAGCGGGACGAAAAGGGAGCTGCTTTTT,CASSGTKRELLF
TRBJ2-5,.,TRBD1,TRBV3-1,TGTGCCAGCAGCCATCGACAGGGTATATCGGGCGTGGGGTACCAAGAGACCCAGTACTTC,CASSHRQGISGVGYQETQYF
TRBJ2-1,.,TRBD2,TRBV13,TGTGCCAGCAGCTTCCCGACTAGCGGGAGTTCCAATGAGCAGTTCTTC,CASSFPTSGSSNEQFF
TRBJ1-5,.,TRBD1,TRBV6-2/TRBV6-3,TGTGCCAGCAGCGGACAGGGTTGGAGCAATCAGCCCCAGCATTTT,CASSGQGWSNQPQHF
TRBJ2-5,.,.,TRBV3-1,TGTGCCAGCAGCCAGAATGGAGGCGGTGAGACCCAGTACTTC,CASSQNGGGETQYF
TRBJ2-5,few,.,TRBV20-1,TGCAGTGCTACGAACCTGGACTTCCAAGAGACCCAGTACTTC,CSATNLDFQETQYF
TRBJ1-5,.,.,TRBV5-1,TGCGCCAGCAGCTTGGCTGTGGGTCAGCCCCAGCATTTT,CASSLAVGQPQHF
TRBJ2-7,.,.,TRBV12-3/TRBV12-4,TGTGCCAGCAGCCCTTCGGAGGAACTCTCCTACGAGCAGTACTTC,CASSPSEELSYEQYF
TRBJ1-1,.,.,TRBV4-1,TGCGCCAGCAGCCAACTGGGGGTCGACACTGAAGCTTTCTTT,CASSQLGVDTEAFF
TRBJ1-5,once,.,TRBV6-2/TRBV6-3,TGTGCCAGCAGTTCTCTAATCGACAGCAATCAGCCCCAGCATTTT,CASSSLIDSNQPQHF